The T cell receptor beta chain under discussion was sequenced for a study of T cell responses to AZD1222 COVID-19 vaccine. Comment on this clone: Its specificity is not known.

General study points: Nearly half of spike-specific TCRs reportedly target variant regions that are unmutated in the B.1.351 and B.1.1.7 variants. Increased Spike-specific TCR breadth and depth were observed after two AZD1222 doses.

Sequenced by immunoSEQ multiplex PCR; TCRdb stores in-frame clones only, minus some. Of around 120,000 clones listed, about 85% were seen once; the top ten hold 2% to 3%. Source: peripheral blood, taken 28 days after the second AZD1222 dose. The clonotype was recovered from an adult who received the AZD1222 COVID-19 vaccine.

The CDR3 protein is CASSFRGYGGYTF. For the CDR3, the DNA is TGTGCCAGCAGTTTCAGGGGGTATGGTGGCTACACCTTC. V usage is TRBV28 and J usage is TRBJ1-2; 7 bases fit TRBD1. J lost 7 bases, V lost 3 bases, and 5 bases had no gene match. This CDR3 is 13 amino acids long. Germline assignment: CDR1 MDHEN and CDR2 SYDVKM.